A selection of T cell receptor beta chains follows, all from one sample in a study of blood T cells in healthy people across ages. From the 5' RACE reads, TCRdb called clonotypes with MiXCR, one entry per CDR3 protein. The sample lists about 1,500,000 distinct CDR3 sequences, 28% occurring once. Sequenced: blood. These receptors were taken from a woman aged 25 to 39 in good health. CDR3s include the opening cysteine and the closing phenylalanine or tryptophan.

>12|TRBJ2-7|TRBV20-1
CSATLTGGEQYF
>13|TRBJ1-1|TRBV29-1
CSVIGAVNTEAFF
>15|TRBJ2-1|TRBV2
CASSEEVGSYNEQFF
>12|TRBJ2-6|TRBV29-1
CSVSGGANVLTF
>16|TRBJ1-4|TRBV6-5
CASSYSIGTGVQKLFF
>12|TRBJ1-3|TRBV7-9
CASSASRNTIYF
>13|TRBJ2-3|TRBV3-1
CASGPQSTDTQYF
>14|TRBJ1-4|TRBV6-5
CASSKGRNNEKLFF
>16|TRBJ2-5|TRBV7-6
CASSPDGQGVRETQYF
>14|TRBJ2-7|TRBV3-1
CASSPQGTSGEQYF
>13|TRBJ2-3|TRBV20-1
CSAPGDGTDTQYF
>14|TRBJ2-7|TRBV2
CASSEGQGSYEQYF
>15|TRBJ1-6|TRBV5-5
CASSIDRDRYSPLHF
>16|TRBJ2-6|TRBV24-1
CATSHQPGAGANVLTF
>14|TRBJ1-1|TRBV2
CASSEAGWTVEAFF
>14|TRBJ2-5|TRBV7-2
CASSTAGGRETQYF
>14|TRBJ2-1|TRBV27
CASTWVAGGNEQFF
>15|TRBJ1-3|TRBV5-1
CASSWTGSDGNTIYF
>15|TRBJ2-3|TRBV9
CASSIGTSGTDTQYF
>13|TRBJ2-5|TRBV10-3
CAISGGRAYERYF
>18|TRBJ1-4|TRBV7-6
CASSQRSSVFGRNEKLFF
>15|TRBJ2-1|TRBV5-1
CASSLGTVSYNEQFF
>16|TRBJ2-3|TRBV27
CASSLGGVGRIDTQYF
>15|TRBJ2-7|TRBV27
CASSVRTGSSYEQYF
>14|TRBJ2-7|TRBV4-3
CASSPQGNLYEQYF
>15|TRBJ1-5|TRBV15
CATSRVVGYNQPQHF
>14|TRBJ1-1|TRBV9
CASSLTGVYLRAFF
>14|TRBJ2-1|TRBV7-3
CASSTEAQHNEQFF
>11|TRBJ1-2|TRBV12-3/TRBV12-4
CASTLGVGYTF
>13|TRBJ1-1|TRBV27
CASAQRGDTEAFF
>15|TRBJ1-1|TRBV12-3/TRBV12-4
CASSSGLGIRGIAFF
>14|TRBJ2-3|TRBV7-3
CASSLRGALDTQYF
>15|TRBJ2-5|TRBV6-5
CASSSLLSTQETQYF
>14|TRBJ1-1|TRBV12-3/TRBV12-4
CASSPGPVNTEAFF
>13|TRBJ2-5|TRBV9
CASSVVGSETQYF
>13|TRBJ2-7|TRBV6-2/TRBV6-3
CASSYPDRYEQYF
>14|TRBJ1-2|TRBV7-9
CASSLAIESVGYTF
>14|TRBJ2-1|TRBV5-6
CASSSLQGYNEQFF
>15|TRBJ1-6|TRBV10-3
CAISEDEGANSPLHF
>16|TRBJ2-7|TRBV29-1
CSVEGLDGTGAYEQYF
>13|TRBJ2-5|TRBV5-1
CASSLEGAETQYF
>14|TRBJ2-2|TRBV10-1
CASRGTASTGELFF
>14|TRBJ1-5|TRBV7-9
CASSFAGTYQPQHF
>15|TRBJ2-3|TRBV20-1
CSATPGQGFPDTQYF
>14|TRBJ2-7|TRBV2
CASDGRFEDCEQYF
>13|TRBJ2-5|TRBV7-2
CASRLTREETQYF
>16|TRBJ2-1|TRBV5-6
CASSLVLLADYNEQFF
>11|TRBJ2-1|TRBV20-1
CSADTGREQFF
>15|TRBJ2-1|TRBV7-9
CASSPHRAAGETQFF
>14|TRBJ2-3|TRBV13
CASSSDGVADTQYF
>16|TRBJ2-7|TRBV6-2/TRBV6-3
CASSSLPGLELYEQYF
>15|TRBJ1-5|TRBV24-1
CATSEGTGINQPQHF
>14|TRBJ1-2|TRBV4-1
CASSHPIDNYGYTF
>12|TRBJ2-3|TRBV20-1
CSAPKPADTQYF
>14|TRBJ2-3|TRBV20-1
CSARSWTSPDTQYF
>15|TRBJ2-5|TRBV5-1
CASSFQGYLQETQYF
>15|TRBJ1-3|TRBV5-1
CASSLGQSSGNTIYF